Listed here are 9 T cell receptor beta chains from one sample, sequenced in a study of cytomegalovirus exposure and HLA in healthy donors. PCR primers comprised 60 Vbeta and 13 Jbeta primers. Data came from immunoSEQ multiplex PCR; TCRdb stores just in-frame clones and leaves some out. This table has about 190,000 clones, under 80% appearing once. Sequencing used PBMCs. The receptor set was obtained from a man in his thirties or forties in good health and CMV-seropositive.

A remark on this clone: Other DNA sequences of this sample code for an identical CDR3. The CDR3 DNA is TGCGCCAGCAGCCAAGATCGGGGGACAGGGCCGTATTATGGCTACACCTTC. It translates to CASSQDRGTGPYYGYTF. The gene calls are TRBV4-3 and TRBJ1-2, with 9 bases aligning to TRBD1. The CDR3 covers 17 residues. Germline CDR1 LGHNA, CDR2 YSLEER. Germline trimming cut 0 bases from V and 5 bases from J; bases unmatched to any gene: 10.

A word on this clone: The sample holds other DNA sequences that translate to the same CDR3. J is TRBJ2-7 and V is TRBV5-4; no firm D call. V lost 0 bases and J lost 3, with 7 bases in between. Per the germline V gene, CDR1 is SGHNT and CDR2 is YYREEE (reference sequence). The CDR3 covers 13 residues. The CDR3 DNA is TGTGCCAGCAGCTTGGGGGCGTTCTACGAGCAGTACTTC. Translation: CASSLGAFYEQYF.

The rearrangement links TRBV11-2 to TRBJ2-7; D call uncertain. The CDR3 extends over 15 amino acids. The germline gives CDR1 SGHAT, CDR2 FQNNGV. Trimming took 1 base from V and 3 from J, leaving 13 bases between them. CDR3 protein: CASSLGRQAYYEQYF. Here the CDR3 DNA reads TGTGCCAGCAGCTTAGGTCGGCAGGCTTACTACGAGCAGTACTTC.

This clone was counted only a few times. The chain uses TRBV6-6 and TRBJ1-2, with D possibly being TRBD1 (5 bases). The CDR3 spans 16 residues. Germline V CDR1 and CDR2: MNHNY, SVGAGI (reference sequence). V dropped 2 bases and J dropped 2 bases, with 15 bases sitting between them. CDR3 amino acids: CASSYPGGGGNYGYTF. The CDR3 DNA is TGTGCCAGCAGTTACCCTGGTGGGGGAGGAAACTATGGCTACACCTTC.

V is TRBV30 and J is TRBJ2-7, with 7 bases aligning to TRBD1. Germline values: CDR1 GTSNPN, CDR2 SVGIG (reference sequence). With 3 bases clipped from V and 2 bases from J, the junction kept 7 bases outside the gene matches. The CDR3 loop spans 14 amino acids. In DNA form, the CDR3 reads TGTGCCTGGAGCGCGACCGGGACAGCCTACGAGCAGTACTTC. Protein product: CAWSATGTAYEQYF.

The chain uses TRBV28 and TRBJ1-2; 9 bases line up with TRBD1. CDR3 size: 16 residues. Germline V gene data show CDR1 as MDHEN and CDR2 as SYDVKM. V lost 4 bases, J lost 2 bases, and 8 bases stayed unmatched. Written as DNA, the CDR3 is TGTGCCAGCAGTTCAACAGGGGGCGATTACAACTATGGCTACACCTTC. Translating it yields CASSSTGGDYNYGYTF.

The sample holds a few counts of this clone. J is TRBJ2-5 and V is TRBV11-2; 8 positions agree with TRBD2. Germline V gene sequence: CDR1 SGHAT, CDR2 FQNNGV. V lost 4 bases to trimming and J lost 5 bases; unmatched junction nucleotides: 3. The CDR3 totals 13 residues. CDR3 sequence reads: CASSSPGGETQYF. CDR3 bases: TGTGCCAGCAGCTCGCCGGGGGGGGAGACCCAGTACTTC. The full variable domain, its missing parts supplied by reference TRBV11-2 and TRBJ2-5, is EAGVAQSPRYKIIEKRQSVAFWCNPISGHATLYWYQQILGQGPKLLIQFQNNGVVDDSQLPKDRFSAERLKGVDSTLKIQPAKLEDSAVYLCASSSPGGETQYFGPGTRLLVL.

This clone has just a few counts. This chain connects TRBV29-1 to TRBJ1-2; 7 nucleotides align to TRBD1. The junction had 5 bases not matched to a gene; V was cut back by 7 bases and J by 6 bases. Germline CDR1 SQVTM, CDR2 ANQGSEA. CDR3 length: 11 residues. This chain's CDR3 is CSAQTGNGYTF. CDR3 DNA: TGCAGCGCTCAGACAGGGAATGGCTACACCTTC.

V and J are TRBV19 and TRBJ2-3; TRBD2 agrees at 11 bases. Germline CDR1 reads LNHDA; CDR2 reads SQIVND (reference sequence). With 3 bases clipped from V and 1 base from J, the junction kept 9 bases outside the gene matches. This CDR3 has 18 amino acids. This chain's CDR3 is CASSMGSGGAVGTDTQYF. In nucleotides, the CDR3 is TGTGCCAGTAGTATGGGTAGCGGGGGGGCGGTGGGCACAGATACGCAGTATTTT.